This T cell receptor beta chain was observed in a study of blood T cell repertoires in COVID-19. Study-wide background: Researchers got acute and convalescent COVID-19 samples from the United States, Italy and Spain. T cells, B-cell-depleted T cells, or PBMCs provided the cDNA or gDNA that served as material.

From germline, CDR1 is LNHDA and CDR2 SQIVND (reference sequence). Between the trimmed V and J ends, which lost 7 bases and 6 bases, there was a span of 9 bases. This CDR3 comprises 11 residues. Original processing methods: Amplification with reference gene primers provided the estimates of nucleated cell counts. Libraries were prepared by immunoSEQ multiplex PCR; TCRdb keeps only in-frame clonotypes and omits some of them. V and J calls and clone size follow that table, whereas D and trimming were derived from the DNA. The sample shows around 250,000 clones, 80% to 85% of them seen only once. Sequenced material: peripheral blood. The chain has TRBV19 and TRBJ1-1, with unresolved D. This clonotype was obtained from a woman aged 40-49 years who had recovered from COVID-19. The CDR3 sequence: CASTSMSEAFF. The CDR3 DNA follows: TGTGCCAGTACTAGCATGTCTGAAGCTTTCTTT.